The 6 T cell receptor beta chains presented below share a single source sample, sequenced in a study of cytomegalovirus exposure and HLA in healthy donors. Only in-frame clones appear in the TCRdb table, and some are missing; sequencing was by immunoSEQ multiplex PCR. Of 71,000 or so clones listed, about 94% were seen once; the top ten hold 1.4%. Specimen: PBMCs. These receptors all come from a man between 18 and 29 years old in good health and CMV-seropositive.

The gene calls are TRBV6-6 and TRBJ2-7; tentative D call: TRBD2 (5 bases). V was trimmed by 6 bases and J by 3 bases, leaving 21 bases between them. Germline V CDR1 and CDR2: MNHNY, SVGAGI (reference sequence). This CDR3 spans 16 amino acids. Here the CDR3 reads CASRPGLGDYFYEQYF. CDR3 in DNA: TGTGCCAGCAGACCTGGGCTCGGGGATTATTTCTACGAGCAGTACTTC.

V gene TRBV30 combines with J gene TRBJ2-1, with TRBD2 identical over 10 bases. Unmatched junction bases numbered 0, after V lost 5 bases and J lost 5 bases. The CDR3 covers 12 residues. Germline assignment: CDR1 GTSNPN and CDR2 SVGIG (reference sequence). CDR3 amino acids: CAWGLADNEQFF. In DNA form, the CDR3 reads TGTGCCTGGGGACTAGCGGACAATGAGCAGTTCTTC.

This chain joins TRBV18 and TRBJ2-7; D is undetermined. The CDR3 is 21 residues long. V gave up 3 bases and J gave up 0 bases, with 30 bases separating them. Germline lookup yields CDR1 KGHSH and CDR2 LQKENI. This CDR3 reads CASSPRISQVAATAPSYEQYF. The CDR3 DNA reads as TGTGCCAGCTCACCCCGCATCTCCCAGGTGGCCGCTACAGCCCCCTCCTACGAGCAGTACTTC.

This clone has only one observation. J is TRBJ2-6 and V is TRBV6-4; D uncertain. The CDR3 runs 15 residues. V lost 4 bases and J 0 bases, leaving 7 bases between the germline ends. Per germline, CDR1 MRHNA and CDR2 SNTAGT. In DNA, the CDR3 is TGTGCCAGCAGTGGAGCAGGCTCTGGGGCCAACGTCCTGACTTTC. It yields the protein CASSGAGSGANVLTF.

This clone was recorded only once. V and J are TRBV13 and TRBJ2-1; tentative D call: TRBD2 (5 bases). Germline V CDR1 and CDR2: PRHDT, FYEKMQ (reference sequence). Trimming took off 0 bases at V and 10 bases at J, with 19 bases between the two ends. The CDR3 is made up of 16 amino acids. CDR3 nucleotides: TGTGCCAGCAGCTTAGGGTCGGGAACTTTAACGAGGGAGCAGTTCTTC. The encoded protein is CASSLGSGTLTREQFF.

The CDR3 here is CASSQAGDTQYF. The CDR3, as DNA: TGTGCCAGCAGCCAGGCCGGAGATACGCAGTATTTT. The V and J genes are TRBV7-3 and TRBJ2-3; D not resolved. Trimming stripped 5 bases from V and 5 bases from J, with 8 bases between. This CDR3 contains 12 residues. Per germline, CDR1 SGHTA and CDR2 FQGTGA. The full variable domain, with the rest looked up from reference TRBV7-3 and TRBJ2-3, is GAGVSQTPSNKVTEKGKYVELRCDPISGHTALYWYRQSLGQGPEFLIYFQGTGAADDSGLPNDRFFAVRPEGSVSTLKIQRTERGDSAVYLCASSQAGDTQYFGPGTRLTVL.